The next 25 T cell receptor beta chains were all read from a single sample in a study of blood T cell repertoires in COVID-19. Sequenced by immunoSEQ multiplex PCR; TCRdb stores in-frame clones only, minus some. The sample comprises 150,000 to 200,000 clones, approximately 80% of which are singletons, and 9.5% to 11% rests with the top ten. The sample consisted of peripheral blood. These receptors came from a woman in her forties with COVID-19, enrolled during active disease.

This chain uses TRBV27 with TRBJ1-2, with 8 bases aligning to TRBD1. Germline V gene sequence: CDR1 MNHEY, CDR2 SMNVEV (reference sequence). This CDR3 has 19 residues. Losses at the gene ends were 1 base for V and 1 base for J; bases not matched to a gene: 14. The CDR3 reads CASSLYRPGQGYYNYGYTF. CDR3 coding DNA: TGTGCCAGCAGTTTATACCGCCCCGGACAGGGATATTATAACTATGGCTACACCTTC.

The V call is TRBV13, the J call TRBJ1-2; 7 bases match TRBD1. The V and J ends lost 5 bases and 8 bases, in that order; junction bases with no gene match: 5. The germline gives CDR1 PRHDT, CDR2 FYEKMQ (reference sequence). CDR3 size: 12 residues. CDR3 in amino acids: CASSPGTAGYTF. CDR3 DNA sequence: TGTGCCAGCAGCCCCGGGACAGCGGGCTACACCTTC.

The chain combines TRBV19 with TRBJ1-5; 8 bases agree with TRBD1. Germline lookup yields CDR1 LNHDA and CDR2 SQIVND (reference sequence). With 1 base clipped from V and 5 bases from J, the junction kept 4 bases outside the gene matches. The CDR3 loop spans 15 amino acids. The chain's CDR3 is CASSIGAGGYQPQHF. CDR3 in DNA: TGTGCCAGTAGTATAGGGGCAGGGGGCTATCAGCCCCAGCATTTT. The full variable domain, in which reference TRBV19 and TRBJ1-5 provide the parts outside the CDR3, is DGGITQSPKYLFRKEGQNVTLSCEQNLNHDAMYWYRQDPGQGLRLIYYSQIVNDFQKGDIAEGYSVSREKKESFPLTVTSAQKNPTAFYLCASSIGAGGYQPQHFGDGTRLSIL.

The chain uses TRBV30 and TRBJ2-1, with 11 bases that match TRBD2. This CDR3 has 19 residues. With 2 bases clipped from V and 4 bases from J, the junction kept 16 bases outside the gene matches. Germline CDR1 reads GTSNPN; CDR2 reads SVGIG (reference sequence). CDR3 residues: CAWSSTGTSGHSLYNEQFF. The DNA for the CDR3 is TGTGCCTGGAGTTCGACCGGGACTAGCGGACACAGCCTGTACAATGAGCAGTTCTTC.

The chain employs TRBV6-6 and TRBJ1-2; D perhaps matches TRBD1 (6 bases). V was trimmed by 6 bases and J by 4 bases, leaving 21 bases between them. Germline assignment: CDR1 MNHNY and CDR2 SVGAGI (reference sequence). CDR3 length: 16 residues. The CDR3 nucleotides read TGTGCCAGCAGATCCGTTAGACAGGTTTTGGGCTATGGCTACACCTTC. As protein: CASRSVRQVLGYGYTF.

The chain recombines TRBV28 with TRBJ2-2, with 9 bases matching TRBD2. CDR1 and CDR2 (germline): MDHEN, SYDVKM. The CDR3 consists of 19 residues. V was pared by 2 bases and J by 1 base, with 11 bases of the junction left unmatched. In DNA, the CDR3 is TGTGCCAGCAGTTTAAAGGCGGGAGGGCCCAGGTTGAACACCGGGGAGCTGTTTTTT. Translation gives CASSLKAGGPRLNTGELFF.

The V gene is TRBV27, the J gene TRBJ2-1; 10 bases map to TRBD2. V lost 6 bases and J lost 2; bases outside the gene matches: 13. The V gene's germline CDR1 is MNHEY and CDR2 SMNVEV (reference sequence). The CDR3 length is 18 residues. The DNA for the CDR3 is TGTGCCAGCAGCCGCGCTCGTGGAGCGGGGGGGCCCTACAATGAGCAGTTCTTC. Translating gives CASSRARGAGGPYNEQFF.

The chain recombines TRBV7-3 with TRBJ2-7, with a weak D call TRBD1 (5 bases). Germline V gene data show CDR1 as SGHTA and CDR2 as FQGTGA. The V end lost 2 bases, the J end lost 0 bases, and 8 bases lay between the germline ends. The CDR3 extends over 14 amino acids. The CDR3 region is CASSLGHSSYEQYF. In nucleotides, the CDR3 is TGTGCCAGCAGCTTAGGACACTCCTCCTACGAGCAGTACTTC.

The genes are TRBV29-1 and TRBJ1-1; tentatively, D is TRBD1 (5 bases). V dropped 6 bases and J dropped 1 base, with 12 bases sitting between them. The CDR3 is 13 residues long. Germline values: CDR1 SQVTM, CDR2 ANQGSEA. The CDR3 is CSVLAGTNTEAFF. CDR3 bases: TGCAGCGTCTTAGCGGGGACGAACACTGAAGCTTTCTTT.

This chain joins TRBV10-2 and TRBJ2-1, with D perhaps matching TRBD1 (5 bases). Germline V gene lookup returns CDR1 WSHSY and CDR2 SAAADI. The CDR3 is 14 amino acids. Trimming removed 4 bases from V and 10 bases from J, with 17 bases in between. Written as DNA, the CDR3 is TGCGCCAGCAGTGTAATGTCTGGATCAGGGGAGCAGTTCTTC. Translated: CASSVMSGSGEQFF.

The V call is TRBV28, the J call TRBJ2-6; D not resolved. This CDR3 contains 15 residues. Trimming stripped 3 bases from V and 5 bases from J, with 11 bases between. The V gene's germline CDR1 is MDHEN and CDR2 SYDVKM. The CDR3 is CASSFAGARANVLTF. CDR3 in DNA: TGTGCCAGCAGTTTTGCAGGTGCTAGGGCCAACGTCCTGACTTTC.

The chain links TRBV18 to TRBJ1-4; D is uncertain. Trimming took 3 bases from V and 5 from J, leaving 16 bases between them. The CDR3 contains 16 residues. The germline gives CDR1 KGHSH, CDR2 LQKENI. CDR3 bases: TGTGCCAGCTCACCTAGTCGTGCGGGTAGGAATGAAAAACTGTTTTTT. This sequence encodes CASSPSRAGRNEKLFF. Full variable domain (rest looked up from reference TRBV18 and TRBJ1-4): NAGVMQNPRHLVRRRGQEARLRCSPMKGHSHVYWYRQLPEEGLKFMVYLQKENIIDESGMPKERFSAEFPKEGPSILRIQQVVRGDSAAYFCASSPSRAGRNEKLFFGSGTQLSVL.

The V gene is TRBV29-1, the J gene TRBJ1-4, with 7 bases identical to TRBD1. Germline V gene sequence: CDR1 SQVTM, CDR2 ANQGSEA. The CDR3 is 15 amino acids. J was trimmed by 4 bases and V by 4 bases; bases with no gene match: 9. This chain's CDR3 is CSVGKTGTDNEKLFF. DNA for the CDR3: TGCAGCGTTGGAAAAACCGGGACAGATAATGAAAAACTGTTTTTT.

V usage is TRBV28 and J usage is TRBJ2-5; TRBD2 matches 9 bases. The germline CDR1 and CDR2 sequences are MDHEN and SYDVKM. V lost 4 bases to trimming and J lost 3 bases; unmatched junction nucleotides: 6. CDR3 size: 15 residues. The CDR3 bases are TGTGCCAGCAGTTCCCTTCTAGCGGGGAAAGAGACCCAGTACTTC. Its protein is CASSSLLAGKETQYF.

The V and J genes are TRBV30 and TRBJ2-2; tentatively, D is TRBD1 (6 bases). There are 15 residues in the CDR3. Germline CDR1 GTSNPN, CDR2 SVGIG (reference sequence). Trimming took off 0 bases at V and 1 base at J, with 9 bases between the two ends. The CDR3, as DNA: TGTGCCTGGAGTGTAGTACAGGGGAACACCGGGGAGCTGTTTTTT. Its translation: CAWSVVQGNTGELFF.

A remark on this clone: Other DNA sequences of this sample code for an identical CDR3. The V and J genes are TRBV9 and TRBJ2-7, with 14 nucleotides matching TRBD2. V lost 3 bases, J lost 3 bases, and 2 bases stayed unmatched. Germline V gene sequence: CDR1 SGDLS, CDR2 YYNGEE. The CDR3 length is 15 residues. The CDR3 bases are TGTGCCAGCAGCGCAGGGACTAGCGGGAGCTACGAGCAGTACTTC. It yields the protein CASSAGTSGSYEQYF.

The V call is TRBV25-1, the J call TRBJ1-1, with a weak D call TRBD1 (5 bases). The CDR3 runs to 13 residues. Germline-derived CDR1 and CDR2 are MGHDK and SYGVNS. With 6 bases removed from V and 1 base from J, the gap between germline ends came to 9 bases. Here the CDR3 DNA reads TGTGCCAGCAGGGACCAGGGGAACACTGAAGCTTTCTTT. Translated: CASRDQGNTEAFF. The full variable domain, completed using reference TRBV25-1 and TRBJ1-1, is EADIYQTPRYLVIGTGKKITLECSQTMGHDKMYWYQQDPGMELHLIHYSYGVNSTEKGDLSSESTVSRIRTEHFPLTLESARPSHTSQYLCASRDQGNTEAFFGQGTRLTVV.

The genes are TRBV4-2 and TRBJ2-2; D is uncertain. The CDR3 runs 12 residues. Germline V CDR1 and CDR2: LGHNA, YNFKEQ. V lost 4 bases to trimming and J lost 6 bases, with 6 bases between them. CDR3 nucleotides: TGTGCCAGCAGCCCAGTCTCCGGGGAGCTGTTTTTT. Translation: CASSPVSGELFF.

The chain carries TRBV18 and TRBJ2-2; D not resolved. The V end lost 3 bases, the J end lost 5 bases, and 10 bases lay between the germline ends. CDR1 and CDR2 (germline): KGHSH, LQKENI. This CDR3 contains 14 residues. DNA of the CDR3: TGTGCCAGCTCACCGGGTCAGGTTACCGGGGAGCTGTTTTTT. The encoded protein is CASSPGQVTGELFF. The entire variable domain, with the rest obtained from reference TRBV18 and TRBJ2-2, is as follows: NAGVMQNPRHLVRRRGQEARLRCSPMKGHSHVYWYRQLPEEGLKFMVYLQKENIIDESGMPKERFSAEFPKEGPSILRIQQVVRGDSAAYFCASSPGQVTGELFFGEGSRLTVL.

The chain has TRBV10-1 and TRBJ2-3; a weak D match, TRBD2 (5 bases). The CDR3 length is 16 residues. Germline V gene sequence: CDR1 WNHNN, CDR2 SYGVQD (reference sequence). V lost 3 bases, J lost 2 bases, and 15 bases lay in between. The CDR3 DNA sequence: TGCGCCAGCAGTGATGGTGGCGGGCGGACCACAGATACGCAGTATTTT. Amino acids: CASSDGGGRTTDTQYF.

The genes are TRBV7-9 and TRBJ2-1, with a weak D call TRBD2 (6 bases). This CDR3 comprises 12 residues. From germline, CDR1 is SEHNR and CDR2 FQNEAQ (reference sequence). Trimming shortened V by 5 bases and J by 7 bases, and 9 bases separated the two germline ends. CDR3 amino acids: CASSEGLNEQFF. CDR3 coding DNA: TGTGCCAGCAGCGAGGGACTGAATGAGCAGTTCTTC.

The chain has TRBV5-1 and TRBJ1-1; possible D gene TRBD1, 5 bases. Germline CDR1 SGHRS, CDR2 YFSETQ. CDR3 size: 14 residues. V gave up 0 bases and J gave up 10 bases, with 16 bases separating them. This chain's CDR3 is CASSLGQGFSGAFF. The DNA of the CDR3 is TGCGCCAGCAGCTTGGGGCAGGGATTCTCCGGAGCTTTCTTT.

This clone came up once. This chain connects TRBV18 to TRBJ1-1; D remains unclear. There are 13 residues in the CDR3. The V end lost 5 bases, the J end lost 5 bases, and 12 bases lay between the germline ends. Germline CDR1 reads KGHSH; CDR2 reads LQKENI. DNA for the CDR3: TGTGCCAGCTCAAATTCCGCGAGAACTGAAGCTTTCTTT. It translates to CASSNSARTEAFF.

The rearrangement joins TRBV18 to TRBJ1-3, with D possibly TRBD1 on 5 matching bases. The CDR3 has 15 amino acids. With 6 bases removed from V and 1 base from J, the gap between germline ends came to 13 bases. Germline V gene lookup returns CDR1 KGHSH and CDR2 LQKENI. CDR3 nucleotides: TGTGCCAGCTCTCCTGACAGACCTTCTGGAAACACCATATATTTT. It encodes CASSPDRPSGNTIYF.

The V call is TRBV30, the J call TRBJ2-5; 8 bases match TRBD1. Looked up from germline, CDR1 is GTSNPN and CDR2 is SVGIG (reference sequence). V was clipped by 8 bases and J by 4 bases; unmatched bases: 18. This CDR3 contains 16 residues. CDR3 sequence: CARRRARQGWGETQYF. CDR3 bases: TGTGCCCGACGCCGAGCCAGACAGGGGTGGGGAGAGACCCAGTACTTC.